The 24 T cell receptor beta chains below all came from one sample that was sequenced in a study of identifying expanded T cells in peripheral blood. Data came from immunoSEQ multiplex PCR; TCRdb stores just in-frame clones and leaves some out. The table lists over 85,000 clones, 88% of them singletons. Material for sequencing was blood. These receptors were collected from a person between 18 and 75 years old in good health.

The V and J genes are TRBV30 and TRBJ1-5; the D gene is possibly TRBD1 (6 bases). The V end was cut by 0 bases, the J end by 5 bases, with 14 bases between. The CDR3 totals 15 residues. The germline V gene has CDR1 GTSNPN and CDR2 SVGIG (reference sequence). The CDR3 DNA reads TGTGCCTGGAGTGTCCTACAGGGATATTATCAGCCCCAGCATTTT. It codes for CAWSVLQGYYQPQHF.

This clone appeared once. The chain uses TRBV4-1 and TRBJ2-1; possible D gene TRBD2, 6 bases. The CDR3 loop spans 15 amino acids. V lost 4 bases, J lost 4 bases, and 14 bases lay in between. Per germline, CDR1 MGHRA and CDR2 YSYEKL. The CDR3 sequence is CASSPTELAYNEQFF. In nucleotides, the CDR3 is TGCGCCAGCAGCCCGACAGAACTAGCTTACAATGAGCAGTTCTTC.

The chain recombines TRBV11-2 with TRBJ2-7; no clear D gene. Trimming took off 5 bases at V and 0 bases at J, with 17 bases between the two ends. The CDR3 length is 16 residues. Per the germline V gene, CDR1 is SGHAT and CDR2 is FQNNGV. The CDR3 DNA reads TGTGCCAGCAGCCACCCCCCCCGCAGGAACTCCTACGAGCAGTACTTC. It yields the protein CASSHPPRRNSYEQYF.

V usage is TRBV12-5 and J usage is TRBJ2-7; TRBD1 aligns across 10 bases. The CDR3 is 15 residues long. CDR1 is LGHNT, CDR2 FRNRAP, per germline. V trimming: 4 bases; J trimming: 6 bases; junction bases outside the gene matches: 9. The CDR3 spells CASGSSGQGQFEQYF. The CDR3 nucleotides are TGTGCTAGTGGTTCCTCGGGACAGGGGCAGTTCGAGCAGTACTTC.

The V gene is TRBV7-8, the J gene TRBJ1-2; 8 nucleotides align to TRBD1. Germline CDR1 and CDR2: SGHVS and FQNEAQ. The CDR3 has 14 amino acids. V was pared by 1 base and J by 3 bases, with 1 base of the junction left unmatched. CDR3 in DNA: TGTGCCAGCAGCTTAGACAGGGGGGACTATGGCTACACCTTC. Its translation is CASSLDRGDYGYTF. The complete variable domain, with remaining parts taken from reference TRBV7-8 and TRBJ1-2, reads GAGVSQSPRYKVAKRGQDVALRCDPISGHVSLFWYQQALGQGPEFLTYFQNEAQLDKSGLPSDRFFAERPEGSVSTLKIQRTQQEDSAVYLCASSLDRGDYGYTFGSGTRLTVV.

This chain connects TRBV9 to TRBJ2-3; D is possibly TRBD2 (6 bases). The CDR3 is made up of 16 amino acids. CDR1 and CDR2 (germline): SGDLS, YYNGEE. Trimming shortened V by 0 bases and J by 3 bases, and 14 bases separated the two germline ends. As DNA, the CDR3 is TGTGCCAGCAGCGTAGGCGGGGTTGTGGTTACAGATACGCAGTATTTT. This translates into CASSVGGVVVTDTQYF.

For this clone: The sample contains more than one DNA sequence encoding this CDR3. The J gene is TRBJ2-3, the V gene TRBV18; possibly TRBD2 for D (5 bases). V lost 3 bases, J lost 0 bases, and 10 bases lay in between. CDR1 is KGHSH and CDR2 is LQKENI in the germline V gene. The CDR3 is made up of 15 amino acids. CDR3 region: CASSPEGPSTDTQYF. CDR3 DNA: TGTGCCAGCTCACCCGAGGGCCCGAGCACAGATACGCAGTATTTT. Full variable domain (remainder filled in from reference TRBV18 and TRBJ2-3): NAGVMQNPRHLVRRRGQEARLRCSPMKGHSHVYWYRQLPEEGLKFMVYLQKENIIDESGMPKERFSAEFPKEGPSILRIQQVVRGDSAAYFCASSPEGPSTDTQYFGPGTRLTVL.

This clone has just one count. The rearrangement links TRBV18 to TRBJ1-1; 8 bases agree with TRBD1. With 3 bases clipped from V and 4 bases from J, the junction kept 7 bases outside the gene matches. The CDR3 sequence is 15 residues long. Germline loops: CDR1 KGHSH, CDR2 LQKENI. The CDR3 loop is CASSPVQGAVTEAFF. CDR3 in DNA: TGTGCCAGCTCACCCGTCCAGGGGGCGGTCACTGAAGCTTTCTTT.

The rearrangement uses TRBV15 and TRBJ2-7; 10 positions agree with TRBD2. Germline lookup yields CDR1 LNHNV and CDR2 YYDKDF (reference sequence). The CDR3 has 17 residues. After removal of 6 bases from V and 2 bases from J, the junction contained 13 bases not matched to a gene. CDR3 nucleotides: TGTGCCACCAGTAGGTGGCTAGCGGGAGACGGGACCTACGAGCAGTACTTC. This encodes CATSRWLAGDGTYEQYF. Full variable domain (rest looked up from reference TRBV15 and TRBJ2-7): DAMVIQNPRYQVTQFGKPVTLSCSQTLNHNVMYWYQQKSSQAPKLLFHYYDKDFNNEADTPDNFQSRRPNTSFCFLDIRSPGLGDTAMYLCATSRWLAGDGTYEQYFGPGTRLTVT.

In its sample, this clone was seen a few times. This chain links TRBV28 with TRBJ1-5, with a tentative D call TRBD1 (6 bases). CDR1 and CDR2 from the germline V gene are MDHEN and SYDVKM. The CDR3 loop spans 17 amino acids. Trimming left V 2 bases short and J 5 bases short, with 19 bases between. As DNA, the CDR3 is TGTGCCAGCAGTTTACCAACAGGGCACATAATCGATCAGCCCCAGCATTTT. This sequence encodes CASSLPTGHIIDQPQHF. The variable domain in full, completed from reference TRBV28 and TRBJ1-5, reads DVKVTQSSRYLVKRTGEKVFLECVQDMDHENMFWYRQDPGLGLRLIYFSYDVKMKEKGDIPEGYSVSREKKERFSLILESASTNQTSMYLCASSLPTGHIIDQPQHFGDGTRLSIL.

The chain is built from TRBV25-1 and TRBJ1-4, with TRBD1 as a possible D gene (6 bases). Germline V gene lookup returns CDR1 MGHDK and CDR2 SYGVNS. The CDR3 sequence is 15 residues long. Trimming took 4 bases from V and 0 from J, leaving 9 bases between them. The CDR3 DNA reads as TGTGCCAGCAGTGTGGACAGTTCAACTAATGAAAAACTGTTTTTT. Amino acid sequence: CASSVDSSTNEKLFF.

J is TRBJ1-5 and V is TRBV6-1; 9 bases fit TRBD1. Trimming cost V 7 bases and J 4 bases; bases outside gene matches: 8. The germline V gene encodes CDR1 MNHNS and CDR2 SASEGT. The CDR3 is 15 residues long. CDR3 amino acids: CASIKLGQGNQPQHF. The CDR3 nucleotides read TGTGCCAGCATTAAATTAGGACAGGGGAATCAGCCCCAGCATTTT.

This chain uses TRBV4-1 with TRBJ1-2; 8 positions match TRBD1. Germline V lookup: CDR1 MGHRA, CDR2 YSYEKL. Germline trimming cut 6 bases from V and 9 bases from J; bases unmatched to any gene: 9. The CDR3 covers 13 residues. Here the CDR3 DNA reads TGCGCCAGCAGTCCCGGACAGGGTAAAAGCTACACCTTC. This translates into CASSPGQGKSYTF.

The chain combines TRBV4-2 with TRBJ2-2; the D gene is possibly TRBD2 (6 bases). This CDR3 comprises 18 residues. Germline CDR1 and CDR2: LGHNA and YNFKEQ. Trimming took 0 bases from V and 6 from J, leaving 20 bases between them. The CDR3 DNA follows: TGTGCCAGCAGCCAAGATTCCTCGGGGGTTAGTGGTCCCGGGGAGCTGTTTTTT. Amino acid sequence: CASSQDSSGVSGPGELFF.

This rearrangement joins TRBV7-2 to TRBJ1-6; 8 nucleotides align to TRBD1. Germline trimming cut 3 bases from V and 8 bases from J; bases unmatched to any gene: 9. The CDR3 sequence is 16 residues long. The germline V gene encodes CDR1 SGHTA and CDR2 FQGNSA. CDR3 nucleotide sequence: TGTGCCAGCAGCTTTCTTGGTCAGGGGGCTGATTCACCCCTCCACTTT. This sequence encodes CASSFLGQGADSPLHF.

The chain recombines TRBV28 with TRBJ2-7, with a tentative D call TRBD1 (5 bases). This CDR3 spans 14 amino acids. CDR1 and CDR2 (germline): MDHEN, SYDVKM. V lost 3 bases to trimming and J lost 4 bases, with 13 bases between them. DNA for the CDR3: TGTGCCAGCAGTTTTAGGGGTTGGGATTACGAGCAGTACTTC. Translated: CASSFRGWDYEQYF.

The V and J genes are TRBV6-5 and TRBJ2-1; D gene unclear. Trimming stripped 6 bases from V and 6 bases from J, with 12 bases between. There are 13 residues in the CDR3. Germline V gives CDR1 MNHEY, CDR2 SVGAGI. CDR3 sequence: CASSPSLGNEQFF. CDR3 bases: TGTGCCAGCAGCCCTTCCTTGGGCAATGAGCAGTTCTTC.

The chain couples TRBV5-1 to TRBJ1-2; D is possibly TRBD1 (5 bases). Trimming removed 0 bases at V and 2 bases at J, with 11 bases between. This CDR3 spans 15 amino acids. Germline V gene lookup returns CDR1 SGHRS and CDR2 YFSETQ. CDR3: CASSLAGPRNYGYTF. CDR3 nucleotide sequence: TGCGCCAGCAGCTTGGCGGGACCGAGGAACTATGGCTACACCTTC.

This CDR3 is CASSLSGVEQYF. CDR3 coding DNA: TGTGCCAGCAGCTTATCGGGGGTCGAGCAGTACTTC. The chain couples TRBV7-9 to TRBJ2-7; D is perhaps TRBD2 (6 bases). The CDR3 is made up of 12 amino acids. Trimming removed 2 bases from V and 6 bases from J, with 8 bases in between. Germline assignment: CDR1 SEHNR and CDR2 FQNEAQ (reference sequence).

The rearrangement joins TRBV2 to TRBJ2-1; 7 bases are a match to TRBD1. V shed 6 bases and J 5 bases; nucleotides not matched to a gene: 4. Germline assignment: CDR1 SNHLY and CDR2 FYNNEI. The CDR3 has 13 amino acids. Here the CDR3 reads CASRAQGDNEQFF. The CDR3 DNA is TGTGCCAGCAGGGCGCAGGGGGACAATGAGCAGTTCTTC.

V is TRBV7-9 and J is TRBJ1-2; D not certain. The V end lost 1 base, the J end lost 4 bases, and 16 bases lay between the germline ends. The CDR3 is 16 residues long. Germline CDR1 SEHNR, CDR2 FQNEAQ (reference sequence). This CDR3 reads CASSLDMAVSSYGYTF. The DNA of the CDR3 is TGTGCCAGCAGCTTAGACATGGCGGTGTCGAGCTATGGCTACACCTTC.

J is TRBJ2-7 and V is TRBV28, with D perhaps matching TRBD2 (6 bases). Trimming cost V 3 bases and J 3 bases, with 9 bases left between them. The CDR3 sequence is 13 residues long. CDR1 and CDR2 (germline): MDHEN, SYDVKM. CDR3 loop: CASSFRGNYEQYF. CDR3 nucleotides: TGTGCCAGCAGTTTCCGCGGGAACTACGAGCAGTACTTC. Combining the CDR3 with reference TRBV28 and TRBJ2-7 gives the whole variable domain DVKVTQSSRYLVKRTGEKVFLECVQDMDHENMFWYRQDPGLGLRLIYFSYDVKMKEKGDIPEGYSVSREKKERFSLILESASTNQTSMYLCASSFRGNYEQYFGPGTRLTVT.

Details on this clone: Mismatch with germline at one junction end may stem from a read error. Here the CDR3 reads CASSHSQSNYGYTF. The CDR3 bases are TGTGCCAGCAGTCACTCACAGAGTAACTATGGCTACACCTTC. V is TRBV6-5 and J is TRBJ1-2; D unclear. The CDR3 is 14 amino acids. Germline-derived CDR1 and CDR2 are MNHEY and SVGAGI.

V is TRBV5-1 and J is TRBJ2-7; TRBD2 matches 12 bases. Germline V lookup: CDR1 SGHRS, CDR2 YFSETQ. J lost 6 bases, V lost 2 bases, and 6 bases had no gene match. CDR3 length equals 15 residues. The CDR3 region has the DNA TGCGCCAGCAGCTTATCTAGCGGGAGGGCCCTCGAGCAGTACTTC. It translates to CASSLSSGRALEQYF. The full variable domain, completed using reference TRBV5-1 and TRBJ2-7, is KAGVTQTPRYLIKTRGQQVTLSCSPISGHRSVSWYQQTPGQGLQFLFEYFSETQRNKGNFPGRFSGRQFSNSRSEMNVSTLELGDSALYLCASSLSSGRALEQYFGPGTRLTVT.